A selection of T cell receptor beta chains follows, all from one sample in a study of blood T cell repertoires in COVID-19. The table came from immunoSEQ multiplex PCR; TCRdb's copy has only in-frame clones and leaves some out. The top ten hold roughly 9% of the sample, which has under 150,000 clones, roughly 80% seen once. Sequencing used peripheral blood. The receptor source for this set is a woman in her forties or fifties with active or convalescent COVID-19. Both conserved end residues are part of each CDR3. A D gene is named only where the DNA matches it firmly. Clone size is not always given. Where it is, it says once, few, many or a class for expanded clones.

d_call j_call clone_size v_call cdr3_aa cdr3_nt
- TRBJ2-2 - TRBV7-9 CASSTRQALNTGELFF TGTGCCAGCAGCACTAGACAGGCTCTGAACACCGGGGAGCTGTTTTTT
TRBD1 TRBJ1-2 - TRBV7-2 CASSLDLGTGGAPGSYTF TGTGCCAGCAGCTTAGATTTGGGGACAGGGGGTGCGCCGGGGTCCTACACCTTC
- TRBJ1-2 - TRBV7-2 CASSRVLKTANYGYTF TGTGCCAGCAGCCGGGTTTTGAAGACAGCCAATTATGGCTACACCTTC
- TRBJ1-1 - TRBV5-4 CASSSGGGTEAFF TGTGCCAGCAGTTCCGGGGGGGGCACTGAAGCTTTCTTT
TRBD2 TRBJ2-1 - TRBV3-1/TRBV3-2 CASSPGLAGGGEQFF TGTGCCAGCAGCCCCGGACTAGCGGGCGGCGGTGAGCAGTTCTTC
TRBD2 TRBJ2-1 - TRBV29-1 CSVTSGRAGVGEQFF TGCAGCGTGACTAGCGGGAGGGCGGGAGTCGGTGAGCAGTTCTTC
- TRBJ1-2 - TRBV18 CASSPLAGADYGHTF TGTGCCAGCTCACCACTGGCAGGGGCAGACTATGGCCACACCTTC
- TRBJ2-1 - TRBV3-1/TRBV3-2 CASSQAREQFF TGTGCCAGCAGCCAAGCCCGTGAGCAGTTCTTC
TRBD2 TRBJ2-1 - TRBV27 CASSASGAYNEQFF TGTGCCAGCAGTGCTAGCGGGGCGTACAATGAGCAGTTCTTC
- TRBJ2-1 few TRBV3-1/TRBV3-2 CASSQSQITYNEQFF TGTGCCAGCAGCCAATCACAGATCACCTACAATGAGCAGTTCTTC
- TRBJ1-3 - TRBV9 CASSVVGGVRDTIYF TGTGCCAGCAGCGTAGTCGGGGGGGTTAGAGACACCATATATTTT
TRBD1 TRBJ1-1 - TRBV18 CASSIGTGQMNTEAFF TGTGCCAGCTCAATAGGGACAGGCCAGATGAACACTGAAGCTTTCTTT
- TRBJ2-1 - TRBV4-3 CASSQEVGANGNEQFF TGCGCCAGCAGCCAAGAGGTGGGGGCGAACGGGAATGAGCAGTTCTTC
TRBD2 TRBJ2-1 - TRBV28 CASSLWTTGTSGRAGVGEQFF TGTGCCAGCAGTTTATGGACCACCGGGACTAGCGGGAGGGCCGGGGTGGGTGAGCAGTTCTTC
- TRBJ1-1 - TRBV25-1 CASREQGASTEAFF TGTGCCAGCAGGGAACAGGGTGCAAGCACTGAAGCTTTCTTT
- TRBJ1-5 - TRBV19 CASSIGGVINQPQHF TGTGCCAGTAGTATTGGAGGGGTAATCAATCAGCCCCAGCATTTT
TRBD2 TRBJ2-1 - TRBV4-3 CASSQESSGHEQFF TGCGCCAGCAGCCAAGAATCTAGCGGGCATGAGCAGTTCTTC
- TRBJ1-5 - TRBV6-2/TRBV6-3 CASSYSGGEGQPQHF TGTGCCAGCAGTTACTCAGGGGGAGAAGGGCAGCCCCAGCATTTT
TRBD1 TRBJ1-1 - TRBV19 CASKDPGQLTEAFF TGTGCCAGTAAAGACCCGGGACAGCTCACTGAAGCTTTCTTT
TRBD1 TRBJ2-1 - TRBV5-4 CASSFDGLGQGYNEQFF TGTGCCAGCAGCTTTGATGGCTTGGGACAGGGGTACAATGAGCAGTTCTTC
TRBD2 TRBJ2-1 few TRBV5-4 CASSSKEREFGNEQFF TGTGCCAGCAGCTCTAAGGAGCGGGAGTTTGGCAATGAGCAGTTCTTC
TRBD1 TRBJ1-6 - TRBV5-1 CASSYLAGQGAARDSPLHF TGCGCCAGCAGCTACCTCGCGGGACAGGGGGCGGCACGGGACTCACCCCTCCACTTT
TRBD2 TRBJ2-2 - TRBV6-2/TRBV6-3 CASSYRTSGGPGELFF TGTGCCAGCAGTTACCGGACTAGCGGGGGGCCCGGGGAGCTGTTTTTT
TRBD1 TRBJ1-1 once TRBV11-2 CASSLATDRRTEAFF TGTGCCAGCAGCTTAGCTACGGACAGGCGCACTGAAGCTTTCTTT
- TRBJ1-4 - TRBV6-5 CASSYPPGFGEKLFF TGTGCCAGCAGTTACCCTCCGGGATTCGGGGAGAAACTGTTTTTT
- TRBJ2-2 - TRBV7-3 CASSREAGELFF TGTGCCAGCAGCCGGGAAGCCGGGGAGCTGTTTTTT
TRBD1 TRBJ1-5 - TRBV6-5 CASRGQGGQPQHF TGTGCCAGCAGGGGACAGGGCGGTCAGCCCCAGCATTTT
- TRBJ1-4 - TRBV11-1 CASSRLAGASNEKLFF TGTGCCAGCAGCCGTCTCGCAGGGGCGTCTAATGAAAAACTGTTTTTT
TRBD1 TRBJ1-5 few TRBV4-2 CASSQDRGQPQHF TGTGCCAGCAGCCAAGACAGGGGGCAGCCCCAGCATTTT
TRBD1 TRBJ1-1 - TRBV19 CASSIDRGNTEAFF TGTGCCAGTAGTATCGACAGGGGTAACACTGAAGCTTTCTTT
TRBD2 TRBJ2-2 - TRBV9 CASSVRLAGAAGELFF TGTGCCAGCAGCGTCCGGCTAGCGGGGGCCGCGGGGGAGCTGTTTTTT
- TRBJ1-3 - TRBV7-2 CASSSGFLSGNTIYF TGTGCCAGCAGCTCAGGGTTCCTCTCTGGAAACACCATATATTTT
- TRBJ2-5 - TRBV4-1 CASSQDRVSETQYF TGCGCCAGCAGCCAAGACAGGGTATCAGAGACCCAGTACTTC
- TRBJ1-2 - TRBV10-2 CASSDSYGYTF TGCGCCAGCTCCGACAGCTATGGCTACACCTTC
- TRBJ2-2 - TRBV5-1 CASSAGLLGGGTGELFF TGCGCCAGCAGCGCGGGACTCTTGGGAGGAGGCACCGGGGAGCTGTTTTTT
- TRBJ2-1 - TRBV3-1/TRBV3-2 CASSLPAETNIDEQFF TGTGCCAGCAGCCTCCCAGCGGAAACGAACATAGATGAGCAGTTCTTC
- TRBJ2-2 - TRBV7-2 CASSPPVTGELFF TGTGCCAGCAGCCCCCCCGTCACCGGGGAGCTGTTTTTT
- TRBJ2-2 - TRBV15 CATSSPGGRTGELFF TGTGCCACCAGCTCCCCGGGGGGCCGCACCGGGGAGCTGTTTTTT
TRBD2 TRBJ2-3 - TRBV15 CATSRGTSGTTQYF TGTGCCACCAGCAGAGGGACTAGCGGGACTACGCAGTATTTT
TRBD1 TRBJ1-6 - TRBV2 CASSGQGASSPLHF TGTGCCAGCAGCGGACAGGGGGCGAGTTCACCCCTCCACTTT
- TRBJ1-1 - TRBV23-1 CASSQSYQGVNTEAFF TGCGCCAGCAGTCAATCGTACCAGGGCGTGAACACTGAAGCTTTCTTT
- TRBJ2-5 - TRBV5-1 CASTLRQGSETQYF TGCGCCAGCACACTGCGCCAGGGCTCAGAGACCCAGTACTTC
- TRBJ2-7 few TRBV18 CASSLYHGYEQYF TGTGCCAGCTCTCTATACCACGGCTACGAGCAGTACTTC
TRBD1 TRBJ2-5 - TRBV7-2 CASSPQTGRGETQYF TGTGCCAGCAGTCCACAGACAGGGAGAGGGGAGACCCAGTACTTC
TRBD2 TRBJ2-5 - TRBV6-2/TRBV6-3 CASSYLYHRGSRETQYF TGTGCCAGCAGTTACCTATACCACCGCGGGAGTCGCGAGACCCAGTACTTC
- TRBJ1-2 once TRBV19 CASSIDNAGPYGYTF TGTGCCAGTAGTATAGATAACGCGGGACCTTATGGCTACACCTTC
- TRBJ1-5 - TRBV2 CASARRHNQPQHF TGTGCCAGCGCAAGGCGGCACAATCAGCCCCAGCATTTT
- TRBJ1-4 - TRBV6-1 CASSEDRAEKLFF TGTGCCAGCAGTGAAGACAGGGCGGAAAAACTGTTTTTT
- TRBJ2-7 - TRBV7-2 CASSLGSPGLPYEQYF TGTGCCAGCAGCTTGGGGTCGCCGGGACTCCCCTACGAGCAGTACTTC
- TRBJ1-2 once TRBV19 CASSISSDSGGNYGYTF TGTGCCAGTAGTATATCGTCCGACAGCGGGGGCAACTATGGCTACACCTTC
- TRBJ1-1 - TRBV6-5 CASSWGGEAFF TGTGCCAGCAGTTGGGGGGGTGAAGCTTTCTTT
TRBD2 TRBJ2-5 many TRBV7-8 CASSLVLAGGETQYF TGTGCCAGCAGCTTAGTTTTAGCCGGGGGGGAGACCCAGTACTTC
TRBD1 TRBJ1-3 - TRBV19 CASRYRGENTIYF TGTGCCAGTAGGTACAGGGGAGAAAACACCATATATTTT
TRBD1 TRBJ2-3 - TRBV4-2 CASSQLQGAGDTQYF TGTGCCAGCAGCCAATTACAGGGGGCTGGAGATACGCAGTATTTT